These T cell receptor beta chains were read from a single sample in a study of T cells in Graves' hyperthyroidism and ophthalmopathy. One entry per CDR3 protein, called by TCRdb with MiXCR from the multiplex PCR reads. The sample lists hundreds of thousands of distinct CDR3 sequences; approximately 14% were seen once. Specimen: blood. The receptor source for this set is a woman between 40 and 55 years old with Graves' hyperthyroidism. CDR3s include the opening cysteine and the closing phenylalanine or tryptophan. D genes are given only for firm matches. Some rows have no size entry. The others give once, few or many, or a class for an expanded clone.

j_call clone_size d_call v_call cdr3_nt cdr3_aa
TRBJ1-5 - TRBD1 TRBV28 TGTGCCAGCAGTCGCGACACCGGGACAGGGGATTGGGGGGTTCAGCCCCAGCATTTT CASSRDTGTGDWGVQPQHF
TRBJ1-4 many - TRBV28 TGTGCCAGCAGTTTGAATGAAAAACTGTTTTTT CASSLNEKLFF
TRBJ1-2 many - TRBV6-5 TGTGCCAGCAGTTACGCTCGAGGGGGAAGCTATGGCTACACCTTC CASSYARGGSYGYTF
TRBJ2-2 few - TRBV28 TGTGCCAGCAGTTTAATAGCCGCCGGGGAGCTGTTTTTT CASSLIAAGELFF
TRBJ1-1 many - TRBV6-2/TRBV6-3 TGTGCCACCGTCCGACGGGGGGACCTGAACACTGAAGCTTTCTTT CATVRRGDLNTEAFF
TRBJ1-6 many - TRBV6-1 TGTGCCAGCAGCCCCGGGGCAGTTTACTCCTATAATTCACCCCTCCACTTT CASSPGAVYSYNSPLHF
TRBJ2-7 many - TRBV20-1 TGCAGTGCTAGAGATGAGGGAGGCTTCACTAGATCCTACGAGCAGTACTTC CSARDEGGFTRSYEQYF
TRBJ2-7 once TRBD2 TRBV13 TGTGCCAGCAGCCCGTCTGGACTAGACCCCTACGAGCAGTACTTC CASSPSGLDPYEQYF
TRBJ1-1 many TRBD1 TRBV20-1 TGCAGTGCTAGAGTCGTGGACAGGGCGGTGAACACTGAAGCTTTCTTT CSARVVDRAVNTEAFF
TRBJ1-5 many - TRBV2 TGTGCCAGCAGTGGGCAGGGAATGAATCAGCCCCAGCATTTT CASSGQGMNQPQHF
TRBJ1-1 many - TRBV28 TGTGCCAGCAGACAGACAGAGTACACTGAAGCTTTCTTT CASRQTEYTEAFF
TRBJ2-3 many TRBD1 TRBV25-1 TGTGCCAGCAGTGAATCAAGAACAGGGGGTGGACGCACAGATACGCAGTATTTT CASSESRTGGGRTDTQYF
TRBJ2-7 many - TRBV7-2 TGTGCCAGCAGCTTAAGCGCTAGCGTCTCCTACGAGCAGTACTTC CASSLSASVSYEQYF
TRBJ2-2 few - TRBV7-9 TGTGCCAGCAGCTCCCCCTTGGACTCGTCTAAGATCGGGGAGCTGTTTTTT CASSSPLDSSKIGELFF
TRBJ1-4 many - TRBV7-8 TGTGCCAGCAGCTTAGCGCGGCGGCAGCTTAATGAAAAACTGTTTTTT CASSLARRQLNEKLFF
TRBJ2-3 - - TRBV20-1 TGCAGTGGGAGGGAGTCCGCAGATACGCAGTATTTT CSGRESADTQYF
TRBJ2-6 many TRBD2 TRBV20-1 TGCAGTGCTAAAGCGGGACTCTCTGGGGCCAACGTCCTGACTTTC CSAKAGLSGANVLTF
TRBJ2-3 many TRBD1 TRBV5-1 TGCGCCAGCAGCTTGGGGACAGGGGGCATCACAGATACGCAGTATTTT CASSLGTGGITDTQYF
TRBJ2-1 - - TRBV14 TGTGCCAGCAGCCGGGCCCCATACAATGAGCAGTTCTTC CASSRAPYNEQFF
TRBJ1-1 many - TRBV28 TGTGCCAGCACAAGAACGAACTCACTTGGTAGCACTGAAGCTTTCTTT CASTRTNSLGSTEAFF
TRBJ1-4 - - TRBV5-1 TGCGCCAGCAGCTCGCGGGAAGCAACTAATGAAAAACTGTTTTTT CASSSREATNEKLFF
TRBJ2-5 many TRBD2 TRBV5-1 TGCGCCAGCAGCTTATTCGGACTAGCCGGGGCCCAAGAGACCCAGTACTTC CASSLFGLAGAQETQYF
TRBJ1-1 once - TRBV27 TGTGCCAGCAGTATTACAGTGAACACTGAAGCTTTCTTT CASSITVNTEAFF
TRBJ2-7 many - TRBV2 TGTGCCAGCGGGGAGGAGGGAAAATACTACGAGCAGTACTTC CASGEEGKYYEQYF
TRBJ2-2 many TRBD2 TRBV12-3/TRBV12-4 TGTGCCAGCAGTTTCGCGGGACTAGCGGGAGGGAACACCGGGGAGCTGTTTTTT CASSFAGLAGGNTGELFF
TRBJ2-7 - TRBD1 TRBV20-1 TGCAGTGCTAGAGATCGACCGGGACAGGGATACGAGCAGTACTTC CSARDRPGQGYEQYF
TRBJ1-5 many - TRBV20-1 TGCAGTGCTAGGCAGGCCCCCAATCAGCCCCAGCATTTT CSARQAPNQPQHF
TRBJ2-7 few - TRBV2 TGTGCCAGCAGTGAAATTCATGCCGTCGAGCAGTACTTC CASSEIHAVEQYF
TRBJ2-7 many - TRBV6-1 TGTGCCAGCAGTTACGACATAGGGGGCTACGAGCAGTACTTC CASSYDIGGYEQYF
TRBJ1-4 - - TRBV7-9 TGTGCCAGCAGTTCCAAAACTCCCGGGGAAAAACTGTTTTTT CASSSKTPGEKLFF
TRBJ2-2 - - TRBV9 TGTGCCAGCAGCGTAGTCGCAGGCAGGGACACCGGGGAGCTGTTTTTT CASSVVAGRDTGELFF
TRBJ2-3 many TRBD2 TRBV5-1 TGCGCCAGCAGCACCACTAGCGGGTCAGATACGCAGTATTTT CASSTTSGSDTQYF
TRBJ2-7 many TRBD2 TRBV12-3/TRBV12-4 TGTGCCAGCAGTTTACAGACTAGCGGAACCTACGAGCAGTACTTC CASSLQTSGTYEQYF
TRBJ2-3 many TRBD2 TRBV6-1 TGTGCCAGCAGTGGTCCGTCTAGCGGGAGTACAGATACGCAGTATTTT CASSGPSSGSTDTQYF
TRBJ2-2 - - TRBV2 TGTGCCAGCAGTGAAGGTCTGATAAACACCGGGGAGCTGTTTTTT CASSEGLINTGELFF
TRBJ1-2 - TRBD1 TRBV20-1 TGCAGTGCTACCGGGACAGGGCGGCTCTATGGCTACACCTTC CSATGTGRLYGYTF
TRBJ2-3 many - TRBV7-2 TGTGCCAGCAGCTTATATGCGCCCAGGGATACGCAGTATTTT CASSLYAPRDTQYF
TRBJ2-1 many TRBD1 TRBV5-1 TGCGCCAGCAGCCCCGACCCTACAGGGGGCAATGAGCAGTTCTTC CASSPDPTGGNEQFF
TRBJ2-7 many TRBD1 TRBV11-2 TGTGCCAGCAGCTTAGGAGGGACAGGGGGCGGAAACGAGCAGTACTTC CASSLGGTGGGNEQYF
TRBJ2-2 - TRBD1 TRBV6-2/TRBV6-3 TGTGCCAGCAGTTATTCCGGGACAGGGAAAGACACCGGGGAGCTGTTTTTT CASSYSGTGKDTGELFF
TRBJ2-7 many - TRBV20-1 TGCAGTGCTAGGGGTTCCCCAGAATTCTACGAGCAGTACTTC CSARGSPEFYEQYF
TRBJ1-2 many TRBD1 TRBV12-3/TRBV12-4 TGTGCCAGCAGCAATACAGGGGTCGATGGCTACACCTTC CASSNTGVDGYTF
TRBJ2-2 - - TRBV6-1 TGTGCCACCCCCGGGCCAAAGGTCTCCGGGGAGCTGTTTTTT CATPGPKVSGELFF
TRBJ1-2 few - TRBV6-1 TGTGCCAGCAGCCAGTCGGTGGGGTTTAACTATGGCTACACCTTC CASSQSVGFNYGYTF
TRBJ1-2 - TRBD1 TRBV20-1 TGCAGTGCTAGAGATCTTGGGACAGGGCGGCTCTATGGCTACACCTTC CSARDLGTGRLYGYTF
TRBJ2-7 - TRBD1 TRBV4-1 TGCGCCAGCAGCCAAGTTGGGACAGGGGGCGCATACGAGCAGTACTTC CASSQVGTGGAYEQYF